What follows are 18 T cell receptor beta chains derived from one specimen sequenced in a study of CD4 T cells in relation to SARS-CoV-2 and coronaviruses. Generated by immunoSEQ multiplex PCR, the TCRdb table keeps only in-frame clones and is missing some. This sample carries about 21,000 clones, 76% of them seen once, and the ten largest clones take roughly 15%. Before the COVID-19 pandemic, during about 2011-2019, CD4+ T cells were taken from unexposed donors. The cells were cultured for around ten days before CD4+ T cells were isolated. Their cognate antigens are unknown. Sequencing input: CD4+ T cells from PBMCs, cultured in vitro. The receptor source for this set is a human donor in good health.

The rearrangement joins TRBV5-1 to TRBJ1-2, with D tentatively TRBD1 (5 bases). Germline CDR1 and CDR2: SGHRS and YFSETQ. Trimming took 0 bases from V and 4 from J, leaving 13 bases between them. CDR3 length: 15 amino acids. The CDR3 DNA reads as TGCGCCAGCAGCTTGGGGGACGGTGGAACCTATGGCTACACCTTC. It is translated as CASSLGDGGTYGYTF.

This clone was counted only a few times. J is TRBJ1-3 and V is TRBV3-1 (or the pseudogene TRBV3-2), with TRBD1 matching 7 bases. This CDR3 region has 16 residues. V lost 4 bases, J lost 0 bases, and 6 bases stayed unmatched. From germline, CDR1 is LGHDT and CDR2 YNNKEL (reference sequence). This CDR3 reads CASSPGQATSGNTIYF. CDR3 nucleotides: TGTGCCAGCAGCCCTGGACAGGCGACCTCTGGAAACACCATATATTTT.

This clone has just one count. CDR3 in DNA: TGTGCCAGCAGTTACTCGAGCTTTGAAGATACGCAGTATTTT. Protein product: CASSYSSFEDTQYF. The rearrangement joins TRBV6-5 to TRBJ2-3; the D is unclear. The CDR3 covers 14 residues. CDR1 is MNHEY and CDR2 is SVGAGI in the germline V gene. The V gene lost 0 bases and the J gene lost 5 bases, with 9 bases spanning the gap.

V usage is TRBV28 and J usage is TRBJ1-4, with 10 nucleotides matching TRBD1. Germline CDR1 reads MDHEN; CDR2 reads SYDVKM. Trimming removed 6 bases from V and 7 bases from J; junction bases left unmatched: 5. The CDR3 is 14 residues long. The CDR3 is CASRKDRGGEKLFF. The CDR3 DNA reads TGTGCCAGCAGAAAGGACAGGGGGGGTGAAAAACTGTTTTTT.

V usage is TRBV3-1 (or the pseudogene TRBV3-2) and J usage is TRBJ1-1, with TRBD1 matching over 8 bases. Germline V CDR1 and CDR2: LGHDT, YNNKEL (reference sequence). With 3 bases clipped from V and 4 bases from J, the junction kept 13 bases outside the gene matches. The CDR3 length is 17 residues. The CDR3 spells CASSQRASGGGSTEAFF. The CDR3 coding sequence is TGTGCCAGCAGCCAGCGAGCGTCAGGGGGCGGGAGCACTGAAGCTTTCTTT.

The chain employs TRBV2 and TRBJ2-5; D might be TRBD2 (6 bases). V gave up 2 bases and J gave up 5 bases, with 15 bases separating them. CDR1 and CDR2 from the germline V gene are SNHLY and FYNNEI. This CDR3 has 15 residues. CDR3 sequence: CASSERLARGETQYF. CDR3 nucleotide sequence: TGTGCCAGCAGTGAAAGGCTAGCGAGGGGCGAGACCCAGTACTTC.

This clone showed up just a few times. The J gene is TRBJ1-2, the V gene TRBV10-1; D is unclear. Germline V gene data show CDR1 as WNHNN and CDR2 as SYGVQD (reference sequence). The CDR3 is 14 amino acids. Deletions cut 3 bases from V and 3 bases from J, with 11 bases between. The CDR3 nucleotides are TGCGCCAGCAGTGAAGCGGGCGTCGACTATGGCTACACCTTC. Translating gives CASSEAGVDYGYTF.

This sequence joins TRBV19 and TRBJ2-3; D possibly corresponds to TRBD2 (6 bases). Per the germline V gene, CDR1 is LNHDA and CDR2 is SQIVND (reference sequence). The CDR3 totals 17 residues. V shed 2 bases and J shed 4 bases, with 19 bases lying between them. Here the CDR3 DNA reads TGTGCCAGTAGTATATCTCCCGGAGGAGGGCTCTCAGATACGCAGTATTTT. Protein product: CASSISPGGGLSDTQYF.

V gene TRBV7-3 combines with J gene TRBJ2-5; 8 bases are shared with TRBD2. This CDR3 comprises 14 residues. The V gene's germline CDR1 is SGHTA and CDR2 FQGTGA. V lost 4 bases and J lost 5; bases outside the gene matches: 6. CDR3 in amino acids: CASSSGAGVETQYF. The CDR3 bases are TGTGCCAGCAGCTCAGGAGCGGGAGTGGAGACCCAGTACTTC.

This sequence joins TRBV6-5 and TRBJ2-1; tentative D call: TRBD1 (6 bases). V was cut by 5 bases and J by 9 bases, with 11 bases left in between. The CDR3 has 12 amino acids. In germline, CDR1 is MNHEY, CDR2 SVGAGI. CDR3 nucleotide sequence: TGTGCCAGCAGTCCGCTACAGGGTGAGCAGTTCTTC. Translation gives CASSPLQGEQFF.

This chain connects TRBV29-1 to TRBJ2-1, with TRBD2 matching over 8 bases. This CDR3 is built from 14 residues. Germline CDR1 SQVTM, CDR2 ANQGSEA. V shed 2 bases, J shed 4 bases, and the junction held 4 bases outside the gene matches. CDR3 sequence (DNA): TGCAGCGTTGAACGGCTAGCGGGTTACAATGAGCAGTTCTTC. Encoded protein: CSVERLAGYNEQFF.

V is TRBV3-1 (or the pseudogene TRBV3-2) and J is TRBJ2-1; D ambiguous. Germline loops: CDR1 LGHDT, CDR2 YNNKEL (reference sequence). V was shortened by 6 bases and J by 4 bases, with 10 bases between the two germline ends. This CDR3 is 13 amino acids long. The CDR3 region is CASSLLVYNEQFF. The DNA of the CDR3 is TGTGCCAGCAGTCTACTGGTATACAATGAGCAGTTCTTC.

This clone turned up a few times. V and J are TRBV10-1 and TRBJ2-7; tentatively, D is TRBD2 (6 bases). The CDR3 loop spans 15 amino acids. The V end was cut by 0 bases, the J end by 5 bases, with 14 bases between. The germline V gene has CDR1 WNHNN and CDR2 SYGVQD (reference sequence). The CDR3 spells CASSESNAGTNEQYF. CDR3 sequence (DNA): TGCGCCAGCAGTGAGTCGAATGCGGGAACCAACGAGCAGTACTTC.

This clone turned up a few times. The V call is TRBV27, the J call TRBJ1-4, with 7 bases aligning to TRBD1. Germline values: CDR1 MNHEY, CDR2 SMNVEV (reference sequence). With V trimmed by 5 bases and J by 4 bases, 10 bases remained unmatched. The CDR3 has 16 residues. The CDR3 protein is CASSPTGQRFNEKLFF. The CDR3 region has the DNA TGTGCCAGCAGTCCCACGGGACAGAGGTTTAATGAAAAACTGTTTTTT.

This clone was detected only a few times. J is TRBJ2-1 and V is TRBV19; 8 positions match TRBD1. Germline values: CDR1 LNHDA, CDR2 SQIVND (reference sequence). J gave up 5 bases and V 3 bases, and 15 bases lay outside the gene matches. The CDR3 covers 18 residues. This CDR3 reads CASSISGQGLRLDNEQFF. For the CDR3, the DNA is TGTGCCAGTAGTATTTCAGGACAGGGACTTAGATTGGACAATGAGCAGTTCTTC.

The V call is TRBV27, the J call TRBJ1-5; 7 bases are a match to TRBD1. CDR3 length: 19 amino acids. Germline lookup yields CDR1 MNHEY and CDR2 SMNVEV (reference sequence). The J segment lost 4 bases and the V segment lost 4 bases, leaving 19 bases of the junction unmatched. Here the CDR3 reads CASSSHLQHPGQFNQPQHF. CDR3 DNA sequence: TGTGCCAGCAGTTCTCATCTCCAACACCCGGGACAGTTTAATCAGCCCCAGCATTTT.

This sequence joins TRBV5-1 and TRBJ2-2, with TRBD2 matching over 10 bases. The CDR3 is made up of 16 amino acids. Trimming at V came to 0 bases and at J to 5 bases, leaving 4 bases not matched to a gene. CDR1 and CDR2 from the germline V gene are SGHRS and YFSETQ. The CDR3 spells CASSLESGRGTGELFF. CDR3 coding DNA: TGCGCCAGCAGCTTGGAAAGCGGGAGGGGTACCGGGGAGCTGTTTTTT. The full variable domain, completed using reference TRBV5-1 and TRBJ2-2, is KAGVTQTPRYLIKTRGQQVTLSCSPISGHRSVSWYQQTPGQGLQFLFEYFSETQRNKGNFPGRFSGRQFSNSRSEMNVSTLELGDSALYLCASSLESGRGTGELFFGEGSRLTVL.

This clone appeared a few times. The rearrangement joins TRBV7-9 to TRBJ2-3; no clear D. The germline gives CDR1 SEHNR, CDR2 FQNEAQ (reference sequence). V was clipped by 1 base and J by 4 bases, with 3 bases between them. The CDR3 is made up of 12 amino acids. CDR3 amino acids: CASSLVPDTQYF. The CDR3 bases are TGTGCCAGCAGCTTAGTTCCAGATACGCAGTATTTT. The full variable domain, its missing parts supplied by reference TRBV7-9 and TRBJ2-3, is DTGVSQNPRHKITKRGQNVTFRCDPISEHNRLYWYRQTLGQGPEFLTYFQNEAQLEKSRLLSDRFSAERPKGSFSTLEIQRTEQGDSAMYLCASSLVPDTQYFGPGTRLTVL.